This TCR beta chain was profiled in a study of blood T cell repertoires in COVID-19. At the level of the study: PBMCs, B-cell-depleted T cells, or T cells provided the cDNA or gDNA that made up the material.

In the authors' workflow: Counts of nucleated cells, estimated from reference gene primer amplification, were obtained. Using immunoSEQ multiplex PCR, the repertoire was profiled, and TCRdb retains in-frame clones only, with some absent. The V and J calls and clone size come from that table; D and trimming were worked out from the DNA. Among fewer than 200,000 clones listed, about 78% were seen once. In germline, CDR1 is SEHNR, CDR2 FQNEAQ (reference sequence). This CDR3 is 15 amino acids long. The V end lost 7 bases, the J end lost 1 base, and 16 bases lay between the germline ends. By frequency in the sample, this clone is medium-sized. In terms of age and location, participants ranged from roughly 18 to 90 years and lived in under 30 US areas. What the recovered Cohort 3 donors had was two negative PCRs, clearance, or symptom resolution.

Sequencing was carried out using PBMCs or T cells enriched from blood (not recorded which). V and J are TRBV7-9 and TRBJ1-1, with a weak D call TRBD1 (5 bases). This TCR was recovered from a woman in her 50s who had recovered from COVID-19. CDR3 region: CASTPGGGRNTEAFF. For the CDR3, the DNA is TGTGCCAGCACCCCGGGGGGGGGTAGGAACACTGAAGCTTTCTTT.